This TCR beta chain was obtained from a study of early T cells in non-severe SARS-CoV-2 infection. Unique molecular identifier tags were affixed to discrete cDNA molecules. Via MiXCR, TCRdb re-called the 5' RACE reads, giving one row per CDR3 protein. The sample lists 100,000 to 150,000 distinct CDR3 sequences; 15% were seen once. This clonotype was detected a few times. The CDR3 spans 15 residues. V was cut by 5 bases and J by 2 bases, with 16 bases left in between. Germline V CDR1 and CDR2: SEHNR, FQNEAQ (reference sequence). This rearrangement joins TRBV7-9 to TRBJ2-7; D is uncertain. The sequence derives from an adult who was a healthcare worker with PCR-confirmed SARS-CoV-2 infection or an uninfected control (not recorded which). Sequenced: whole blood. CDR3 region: CASSPPGPKPYEQYF. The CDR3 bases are TGTGCCAGCAGCCCTCCGGGCCCAAAACCCTACGAGCAGTACTTC.